Listed below are T cell receptor beta chains from one sample, sequenced in a study of early T cells in non-severe SARS-CoV-2 infection. TCRdb re-derived calls from the 5' RACE reads in MiXCR, one entry per CDR3 protein. Of some 55,000 distinct CDR3 sequences listed, 10% to 15% are singletons. The sequences come from whole blood, collected at baseline. These receptors all come from an adult who was a healthcare worker with PCR-confirmed SARS-CoV-2 infection or an uninfected control (not recorded which). Each CDR3 is given with its conserved first and last residue. A D gene is named only where the DNA matches it firmly.

15	TRBV19	TRBD2	TRBJ2-3	CASSTTSVTTDTQYF
13	TRBV7-9	.	TRBJ2-3	CASSFQVTDTQYF
13	TRBV29-1	TRBD1	TRBJ1-5	CSVKQGGNQPQHF
13	TRBV27	.	TRBJ2-6	CASRMGGANVLTF
14	TRBV6-5	.	TRBJ2-1	CASSYSVSYNEQFF
17	TRBV20-1	.	TRBJ2-5	CSARLKGSGILQETQYF
14	TRBV3-1	.	TRBJ2-3	CASSQGLGTDTQYF
15	TRBV12-3/TRBV12-4	TRBD1	TRBJ1-2	CASSQSGRGNYGYTF
13	TRBV11-2	TRBD1	TRBJ1-2	CASSPDRVDGYTF
15	TRBV24-1	.	TRBJ1-3	CASRQARISGNTIYF
16	TRBV7-2	TRBD2	TRBJ2-6	CALQRGAGVGANVLIF
14	TRBV5-5	.	TRBJ2-1	CASSLVVLGDEQFF
14	TRBV20-1	TRBD2	TRBJ2-5	CSARRLAGVGTQYF
14	TRBV7-2	.	TRBJ1-2	CASSPPGASYGYTF
17	TRBV6-5	TRBD2	TRBJ2-3	CASSYSWTSGRVNTQYF
14	TRBV18	TRBD1	TRBJ1-5	CASSRTGDQAPQHF
12	TRBV6-2/TRBV6-3	.	TRBJ1-6	CASKTSVYALHF
14	TRBV28	.	TRBJ1-2	CASRYLGTPSGYTF